Sequencing of this T cell receptor (beta chain) was carried out in a study of beta chain features in type 1 diabetes. Every single donor gave one heparinised blood draw, and these averaged around 110 mL. cDNA synthesis used the whole RNA isolate, giving expressed TCRB sequences. Naive, central memory and regulatory T cell samples yielded around 3.6 million reads on average. Some clones are missing from TCRdb's copy, which holds only in-frame ones; the method was immunoSEQ multiplex PCR. The sample holds some 150,000 clones, roughly 48% seen once. The CDR3 spans 14 residues. V was clipped by 1 base and J by 4 bases; unmatched bases: 3. Germline V gene sequence: CDR1 PRHDT, CDR2 FYEKMQ (reference sequence). Notes on the study in general: It was among patients, rather than healthy donors, that naive, central memory and Treg TCRB repertoires appeared more similar. More deletions and fewer insertions at VDJ junctions were found in patients with type 1 diabetes.

There are a few counts of this clone. Antigen: not known. The source of this sequence is a man between 18 and 35 years old in good health. This chain links TRBV13 with TRBJ2-7, with TRBD1 matching 8 bases. The sequenced sample was Tregs from blood. CDR3: CASSLEGTGYEQYF. For the CDR3, the DNA is TGTGCCAGCAGCTTAGAGGGGACAGGATACGAGCAGTACTTC.